This T cell receptor (beta chain) was recorded in a study of T cell repertoires in cytomegalovirus infection. For the study at large: As its CMV epitopes, the study selected recently identified HLA-C-restricted and well-studied HLA-B-restricted targets. Shared public TCR beta signatures pointed to both CMV infection and a matching HLA type. Study observations and caveats: The ex vivo response was dominated by HLA-C-restricted CMV-specific TCR beta clonotypes. Pooled public TCR beta family frequency picked out CMV carriers with the relevant HLA.

About this clonotype itself: The target antigen is unknown.

Each CDR3 protein is one row after TCRdb ran MiXCR on the reads. The sample has some 700,000 distinct CDR3 sequences; around a third are singletons. This sequence originates from a human donor in good health (CMV status not recorded). Some clones in this sample may be carry-over from other donors' samples. This sample comprised cultured PBMCs, obtained from culture after CMV antigen stimulation.

The CDR3 reads CASSSLGGPFKTDTQYF. In nucleotides, the CDR3 is TGTGCCAGCAGCTCGTTGGGGGGGCCATTCAAGACGGATACGCAGTATTTT. The genes are TRBV7-2 and TRBJ2-3, with a weak D call TRBD2 (7 bases). Germline V gives CDR1 SGHTA, CDR2 FQGNSA. Deletions cut 4 bases from V and 6 bases from J, with 23 bases between. The CDR3 runs to 17 residues.